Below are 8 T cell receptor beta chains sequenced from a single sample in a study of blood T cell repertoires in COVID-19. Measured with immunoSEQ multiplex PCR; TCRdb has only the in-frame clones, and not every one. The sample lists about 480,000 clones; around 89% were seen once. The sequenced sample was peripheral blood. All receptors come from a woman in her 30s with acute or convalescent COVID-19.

CDR3 amino acids: CAISVGGGRNEQFF. CDR3 DNA: TGTGCCATCAGTGTGGGCGGGGGCCGGAATGAGCAGTTCTTC. The chain employs TRBV10-3 and TRBJ2-1, with D maybe TRBD2 (7 bases). V lost 4 bases and J lost 7, with 14 bases in between. Germline V gene data show CDR1 as ENHRY and CDR2 as SYGVKD. The CDR3 is made up of 14 amino acids.

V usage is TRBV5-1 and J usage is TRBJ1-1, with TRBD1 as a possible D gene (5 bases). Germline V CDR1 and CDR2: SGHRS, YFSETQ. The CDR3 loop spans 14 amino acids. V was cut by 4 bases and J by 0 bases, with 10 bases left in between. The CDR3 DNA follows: TGCGCCAGCAGCGTGGACATCATGAACACTGAAGCTTTCTTT. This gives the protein CASSVDIMNTEAFF. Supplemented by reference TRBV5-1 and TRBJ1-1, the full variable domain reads KAGVTQTPRYLIKTRGQQVTLSCSPISGHRSVSWYQQTPGQGLQFLFEYFSETQRNKGNFPGRFSGRQFSNSRSEMNVSTLELGDSALYLCASSVDIMNTEAFFGQGTRLTVV.

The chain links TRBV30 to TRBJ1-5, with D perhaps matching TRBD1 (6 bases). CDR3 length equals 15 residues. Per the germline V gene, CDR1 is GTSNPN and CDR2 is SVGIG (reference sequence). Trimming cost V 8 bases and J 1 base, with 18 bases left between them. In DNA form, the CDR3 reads TGTGCCGCCCGCCTCGGGACACTGAGCAATCAGCCCCAGCATTTT. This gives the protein CAARLGTLSNQPQHF. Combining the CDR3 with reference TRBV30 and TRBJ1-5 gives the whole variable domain SQTIHQWPATLVQPVGSPLSLECTVEGTSNPNLYWYRQAAGRGLQLLFYSVGIGQISSEVPQNLSASRPQDRQFILSSKKLLLSDSGFYLCAARLGTLSNQPQHFGDGTRLSIL.

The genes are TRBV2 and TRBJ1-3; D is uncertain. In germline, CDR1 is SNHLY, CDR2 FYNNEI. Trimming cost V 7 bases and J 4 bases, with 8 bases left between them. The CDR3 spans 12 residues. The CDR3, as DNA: TGTGCCAGCATAGGAGGAGGAAACACCATATATTTT. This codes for CASIGGGNTIYF.

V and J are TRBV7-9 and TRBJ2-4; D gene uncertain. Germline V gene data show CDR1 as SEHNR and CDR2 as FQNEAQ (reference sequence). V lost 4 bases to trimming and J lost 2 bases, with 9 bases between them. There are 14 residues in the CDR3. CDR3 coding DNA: TGTGCCAGCAGCTCCTTCGAGTCCAAAAACATTCAGTACTTC. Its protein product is CASSSFESKNIQYF.

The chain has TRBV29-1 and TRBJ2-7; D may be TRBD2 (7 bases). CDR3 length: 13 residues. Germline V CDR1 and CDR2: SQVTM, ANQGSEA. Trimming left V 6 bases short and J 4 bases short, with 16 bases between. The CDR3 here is CSVKGGRLYEQYF. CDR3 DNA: TGCAGCGTGAAGGGGGGGCGTCTGTACGAGCAGTACTTC.

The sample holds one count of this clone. The CDR3 loop reads CAIAGVREDPSSNTGELFF. CDR3 in DNA: TGTGCCATCGCTGGGGTTAGGGAGGATCCTTCCTCGAACACCGGGGAGCTGTTTTTT. The chain combines TRBV7-9 with TRBJ2-2, with a weak D call TRBD2 (6 bases). CDR3 length equals 19 residues. The germline V gene encodes CDR1 SEHNR and CDR2 FQNEAQ (reference sequence). V was shortened by 10 bases and J by 0 bases, with 27 bases between the two germline ends.

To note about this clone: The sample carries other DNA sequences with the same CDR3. The CDR3 bases are TGTGCCAGTAGGACGGGGGGAAACACCGGGGAGCTGTTTTTT. Its protein product is CASRTGGNTGELFF. V gene TRBV19 combines with J gene TRBJ2-2; 7 nucleotides match TRBD2. CDR1 is LNHDA and CDR2 is SQIVND in the germline V gene (reference sequence). The CDR3 runs 14 residues. Trimming removed 6 bases from V and 2 bases from J; junction bases left unmatched: 3.